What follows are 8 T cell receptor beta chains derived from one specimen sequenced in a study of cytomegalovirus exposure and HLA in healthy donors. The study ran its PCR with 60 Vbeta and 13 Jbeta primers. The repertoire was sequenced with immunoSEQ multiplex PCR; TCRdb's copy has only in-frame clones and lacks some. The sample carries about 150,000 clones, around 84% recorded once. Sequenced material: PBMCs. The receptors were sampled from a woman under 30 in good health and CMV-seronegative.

As DNA, the CDR3 is TGTGCCAGCAGCCCGCATGGAGTCATGAACACTGAAGCTTTCTTT. Its translation: CASSPHGVMNTEAFF. The chain has TRBV7-2 and TRBJ1-1; D is unclear. V was pared by 5 bases and J by 0 bases, with 13 bases between. Germline lookup yields CDR1 SGHTA and CDR2 FQGNSA. CDR3 length: 15 amino acids.

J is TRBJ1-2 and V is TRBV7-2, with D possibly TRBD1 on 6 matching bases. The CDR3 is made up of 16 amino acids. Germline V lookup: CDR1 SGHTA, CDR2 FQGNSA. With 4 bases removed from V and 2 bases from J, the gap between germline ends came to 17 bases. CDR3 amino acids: CASSSRGGATNYGYTF. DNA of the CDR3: TGTGCCAGCAGCTCCCGCGGGGGGGCGACGAACTATGGCTACACCTTC. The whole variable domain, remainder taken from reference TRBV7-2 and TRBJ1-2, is GAGVSQSPSNKVTEKGKDVELRCDPISGHTALYWYRQSLGQGLEFLIYFQGNSAPDKSGLPSDRFSAERTGGSVSTLTIQRTQQEDSAVYLCASSSRGGATNYGYTFGSGTRLTVV.

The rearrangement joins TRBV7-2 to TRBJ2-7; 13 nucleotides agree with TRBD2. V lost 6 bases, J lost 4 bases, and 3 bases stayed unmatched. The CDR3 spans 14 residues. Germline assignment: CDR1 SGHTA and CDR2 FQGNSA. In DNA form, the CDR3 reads TGTGCCAGCAGTCGGACTAGCGGGAGTTACGAGCAGTACTTC. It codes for CASSRTSGSYEQYF.

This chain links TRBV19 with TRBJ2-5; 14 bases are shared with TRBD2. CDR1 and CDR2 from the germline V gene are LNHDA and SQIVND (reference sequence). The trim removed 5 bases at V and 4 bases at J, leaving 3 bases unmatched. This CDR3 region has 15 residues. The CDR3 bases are TGTGCCAGTAGTCTTGGACTAGCGGGAGGAGAGACCCAGTACTTC. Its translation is CASSLGLAGGETQYF.

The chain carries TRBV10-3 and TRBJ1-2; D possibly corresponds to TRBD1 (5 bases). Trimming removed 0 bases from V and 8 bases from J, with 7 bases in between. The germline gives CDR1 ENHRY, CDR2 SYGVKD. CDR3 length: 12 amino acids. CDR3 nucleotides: TGTGCCATCAGTGAGTCTCAGGGCGGCTACACCTTC. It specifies CAISESQGGYTF.

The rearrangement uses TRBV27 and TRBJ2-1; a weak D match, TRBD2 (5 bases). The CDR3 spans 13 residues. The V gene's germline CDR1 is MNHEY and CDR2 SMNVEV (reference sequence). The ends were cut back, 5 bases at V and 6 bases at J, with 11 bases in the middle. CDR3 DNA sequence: TGTGCCAGCAGTATAACCGGAGGCAATGAGCAGTTCTTC. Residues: CASSITGGNEQFF.

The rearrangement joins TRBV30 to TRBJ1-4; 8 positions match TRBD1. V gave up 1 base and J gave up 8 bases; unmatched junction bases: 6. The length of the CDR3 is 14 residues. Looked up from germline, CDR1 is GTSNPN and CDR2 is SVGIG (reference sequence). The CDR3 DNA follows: TGTGCCTGGAGTGCAGGGGGCGGCTGGGAAAAACTGTTTTTT. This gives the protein CAWSAGGGWEKLFF.

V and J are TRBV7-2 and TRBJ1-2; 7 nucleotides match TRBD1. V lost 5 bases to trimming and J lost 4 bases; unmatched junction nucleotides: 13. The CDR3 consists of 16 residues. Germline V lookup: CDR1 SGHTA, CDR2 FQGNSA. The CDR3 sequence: CASSPTGTAAPYGYTF. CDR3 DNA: TGTGCCAGCAGCCCAACCGGGACAGCGGCGCCCTATGGCTACACCTTC. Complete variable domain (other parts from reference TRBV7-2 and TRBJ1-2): GAGVSQSPSNKVTEKGKDVELRCDPISGHTALYWYRQSLGQGLEFLIYFQGNSAPDKSGLPSDRFSAERTGGSVSTLTIQRTQQEDSAVYLCASSPTGTAAPYGYTFGSGTRLTVV.